This T cell receptor beta chain was captured by sequencing in a study of blood T cells in healthy people across ages. A sample-barcoded 5' primer and a J-beta primer mix were used in a second PCR of about 7 to 11 cycles. MiXCR, run by TCRdb on the 5' RACE reads, gives a single entry per CDR3 protein. The sample lists more than 900,000 distinct CDR3 sequences, 25% to 30% occurring once. Trimming pared 0 bases from V and 0 bases from J, leaving 11 bases between. The CDR3 has 15 residues. Germline V gives CDR1 SQVTM, CDR2 ANQGSEA. Approximately 10 milliliters was the volume of peripheral blood drawn from each donor. This clonotype has only a few counts. The data also belong to a second study, concerning T cells of mothers and their children. This second study says: The study sampled a few healthy Caucasian mothers and their six children. cDNA was made from all extracted RNA, roughly 1.4 ug per 15 ul.

J is TRBJ1-1 and V is TRBV29-1; D remains unclear. This TCR came from a woman aged 40 to 50 in good health. The sequenced sample was blood. The DNA of the CDR3 is TGCAGCGTTGAAGACCGAGGGTGGTTGAACACTGAAGCTTTCTTT. Amino acids: CSVEDRGWLNTEAFF.